This T cell receptor beta chain was captured in a study of T cells in Graves' hyperthyroidism and ophthalmopathy. The investigators amplified TCR beta CDR3 regions from RNA transcripts. HTBI primers were used for first-round RT-PCR of the TCR CDR3. TCRdb reprocessed the multiplex PCR reads with MiXCR, giving one entry per CDR3 protein. The sample carries about 480,000 distinct CDR3 sequences, about 24% recorded once. V shed 6 bases and J 6 bases; nucleotides not matched to a gene: 7. The CDR3 is made up of 13 amino acids. Per germline, CDR1 MNHNS and CDR2 SASEGT. The sample taken for sequencing was blood. The clonotype was recovered from a woman aged 25 to 45 with Graves' ophthalmopathy. The J gene is TRBJ1-1, the V gene TRBV6-1, with 7 bases identical to TRBD1. The CDR3 here is CASSIDRVAEAFF. For the CDR3, the DNA is TGTGCCAGCAGCATTGACAGGGTAGCTGAAGCTTTCTTT.